This is a list of T cell receptor beta chains from one sample in a study of T cells in Graves' hyperthyroidism and ophthalmopathy. One entry per CDR3 protein results from TCRdb running MiXCR on the multiplex PCR reads. The sample lists nearly 750,000 distinct CDR3 sequences, just over 35% occurring once. Sequencing was done on a sample of blood. The source is a woman aged 40 to 50 with Graves' hyperthyroidism. The CDR3 runs from the conserved cysteine through the conserved F or W. Each record gives: clone size, D gene, V gene, J gene, CDR3 protein, CDR3 DNA. D genes are given only for firm matches. Clone size is given for some rows only: seen once, a few or many times, or a class if the clone is expanded.

>-|-|TRBV5-1|TRBJ1-1
CASSSPGGAGETEAFF
TGCGCCAGCAGCTCCCCCGGGGGCGCAGGAGAAACTGAAGCTTTCTTT
>-|TRBD1|TRBV6-5|TRBJ2-7
CASSKAFPGQGYEQYF
TGTGCCAGCAGCAAGGCCTTCCCGGGACAGGGCTACGAGCAGTACTTC
>many|TRBD2|TRBV29-1|TRBJ2-7
CSVGTSGSSYEQYF
TGCAGCGTTGGTACTAGCGGGAGTTCCTACGAGCAGTACTTC
>few|TRBD2|TRBV6-6|TRBJ2-7
CASSSTSGGAYEQYF
TGTGCCAGCAGTTCCACTAGCGGGGGAGCATACGAGCAGTACTTC
>-|-|TRBV18|TRBJ1-5
CASPPNSNQPQHF
TGTGCCAGCCCACCGAATAGCAATCAGCCCCAGCATTTT
>-|TRBD1|TRBV7-9|TRBJ1-4
CASTWTGDEKLFF
TGTGCCAGCACGTGGACAGGGGATGAAAAACTGTTTTTT
>few|-|TRBV19|TRBJ1-2
CASSIPGADECTF
TGTGCCAGTAGTATCCCTGGGGCGGACGAGTGCACCTTC
>many|-|TRBV20-1|TRBJ2-7
CSARDRGIGNYEQYF
TGCAGTGCTAGAGATCGGGGAATCGGGAACTACGAGCAGTACTTC
>-|-|TRBV10-2|TRBJ1-1
CASSEPGRDTEAFF
TGCGCCAGCAGTGAACCGGGGCGAGATACTGAAGCTTTCTTT
>few|TRBD1|TRBV3-1|TRBJ1-1
CASSRIRGTEAFF
TGTGCCAGCAGTCGCATCAGGGGGACTGAAGCTTTCTTT
>many|TRBD1|TRBV25-1|TRBJ1-2
CASSDGYRGEGYTF
TGTGCCAGCAGTGACGGTTACAGGGGGGAAGGCTACACCTTC
>-|TRBD1|TRBV10-3|TRBJ1-5
CAISESGRGQTNQPQHF
TGTGCCATCAGTGAGTCTGGCAGGGGACAGACCAATCAGCCCCAGCATTTT
>-|-|TRBV10-3|TRBJ1-5
CAISESMGNSNQPQHF
TGTGCCATCAGTGAGTCTATGGGCAATAGCAATCAGCCCCAGCATTTT
>few|TRBD1|TRBV5-1|TRBJ2-2
CASSLDRGLANTGELFF
TGCGCCAGCAGCTTGGACAGGGGGCTAGCGAACACCGGGGAGCTGTTTTTT
>few|-|TRBV29-1|TRBJ1-1
CSVGTTGTEAFF
TGCAGCGTTGGGACCACGGGAACTGAAGCTTTCTTT
>once|TRBD2|TRBV10-3|TRBJ2-7
CAITSGTSYEQYF
TGTGCCATCACCTCCGGGACTAGCTACGAGCAGTACTTC
>many|TRBD2|TRBV10-3|TRBJ2-7
CAIRFGGADEQYF
TGTGCCATCAGGTTCGGGGGGGCAGACGAGCAGTACTTC
>many|-|TRBV11-3|TRBJ2-7
CASSLAQPYEQYF
TGTGCCAGCAGCTTAGCTCAGCCCTACGAGCAGTACTTC
>few|-|TRBV6-2/TRBV6-3|TRBJ1-5
CASSYESTYSNQPQHF
TGTGCCAGCAGTTACGAGTCCACTTATAGCAATCAGCCCCAGCATTTT
>many|TRBD1|TRBV10-1|TRBJ2-7
CASVKGETGEPYEQYF
TGCGCCAGCGTGAAGGGGGAAACAGGGGAACCTTACGAGCAGTACTTC
>few|-|TRBV20-1|TRBJ2-5
CSARENLRGQPQYF
TGCAGTGCTAGGGAGAACCTCAGGGGTCAGCCCCAGTACTTC
>-|-|TRBV14|TRBJ2-2
CASSQEVVYTGELFF
TGTGCCAGCAGCCAAGAGGTCGTCTACACCGGGGAGCTGTTTTTT
>-|-|TRBV29-1|TRBJ1-2
CSVDGSPYGYTF
TGCAGCGTAGACGGATCTCCCTATGGCTACACCTTC
>many|-|TRBV2|TRBJ1-2
CASRAAEGGYGYTF
TGTGCCAGCAGGGCAGCCGAAGGGGGCTATGGCTACACCTTC
>few|-|TRBV5-8|TRBJ1-6
CASSLEAVAYNSPLHF
TGTGCCAGCAGCTTAGAAGCGGTAGCCTATAATTCACCCCTCCACTTT
>many|-|TRBV7-9|TRBJ2-5
CASSLDGSVVTQYF
TGTGCCAGCAGCTTAGACGGCAGTGTAGTGACCCAGTACTTC
>many|TRBD1|TRBV7-2|TRBJ1-2
CASSSGTGGSGYGYTF
TGTGCCAGCAGCTCCGGGACAGGGGGCTCGGGATATGGCTACACCTTC
>many|-|TRBV6-6|TRBJ1-1
CASSYEGEAFF
TGTGCCAGCAGTTACGAGGGTGAAGCTTTCTTT
>many|-|TRBV12-3/TRBV12-4|TRBJ1-1
CASSPQGPGTEAFF
TGTGCCAGCAGTCCACAGGGCCCGGGCACTGAAGCTTTCTTT
>many|TRBD1|TRBV20-1|TRBJ2-5
CSAGFDREETQYF
TGCAGTGCTGGCTTTGACAGGGAGGAGACCCAGTACTTC
>few|TRBD1|TRBV19|TRBJ2-7
CASSSPGTGIYEQYF
TGTGCCAGTAGTAGCCCCGGGACAGGGATCTACGAGCAGTACTTC
>few|-|TRBV6-2/TRBV6-3|TRBJ1-6
CASSYFSGPLHF
TGTGCCAGCAGTTACTTCTCAGGACCCCTCCACTTT
>many|-|TRBV10-2|TRBJ1-1
CASSDGGGPRDTEAFF
TGCGCCAGCAGTGACGGGGGGGGCCCACGGGACACTGAAGCTTTCTTT
>-|-|TRBV4-3|TRBJ1-5
CASSQDKEGKSNQPQHF
TGCGCCAGCAGCCAAGATAAGGAAGGGAAAAGCAATCAGCCCCAGCATTTT
>many|TRBD1|TRBV5-6|TRBJ1-6
CASSSRDRSYNSPLHF
TGTGCCAGCAGCTCCCGGGACAGGTCTTATAATTCACCCCTCCACTTT
>-|TRBD1|TRBV27|TRBJ1-4
CASSKGDRFNEKLFF
TGTGCCAGCAGCAAGGGGGACAGGTTTAATGAAAAACTGTTTTTT
>-|-|TRBV6-5|TRBJ1-1
CASTPRGNTEAFF
TGTGCCAGCACCCCGAGGGGGAACACTGAAGCTTTCTTT
>-|-|TRBV7-9|TRBJ1-2
CASSRRERQEKDGYTF
TGTGCCAGCAGCCGCAGAGAACGACAGGAGAAGGATGGCTACACCTTC
>-|TRBD2|TRBV19|TRBJ2-1
CATTYAAGGNEQFF
TGTGCCACTACTTACGCAGCGGGAGGCAATGAGCAGTTCTTC
>many|-|TRBV19|TRBJ1-2
CASSIGGYYGYTF
TGTGCCAGTAGTATCGGCGGGTACTATGGCTACACCTTC
>-|-|TRBV28|TRBJ2-5
CASRSLMSTGGETQYF
TGTGCCAGCAGAAGTTTGATGTCCACTGGAGGAGAGACCCAGTACTTC
>-|TRBD1|TRBV10-3|TRBJ1-2
CAIREAGGGFGYTF
TGTGCCATCAGGGAGGCAGGGGGAGGGTTTGGCTACACCTTC
>-|-|TRBV29-1|TRBJ2-7
CSPGKDEQYF
TGCAGCCCCGGGAAGGACGAGCAGTACTTC
>few|-|TRBV18|TRBJ2-5
CASSPEYQETQYF
TGTGCCAGCTCACCAGAGTACCAAGAGACCCAGTACTTC
>many|TRBD1|TRBV7-2|TRBJ1-1
CASSLVGQGLEAFF
TGTGCCAGCAGCTTAGTGGGACAGGGTTTAGAAGCTTTCTTT
>-|-|TRBV6-6|TRBJ1-3
CASSYLSGVESGNTIYF
TGTGCCAGCAGTTACCTATCAGGGGTCGAATCTGGAAACACCATATATTTT
>many|-|TRBV19|TRBJ2-5
CASRERNQETQYF
TGTGCCAGTAGGGAAAGAAACCAAGAGACCCAGTACTTC
>many|-|TRBV5-1|TRBJ2-7
CASSDNSYEQYF
TGCGCCAGCAGCGACAATTCCTACGAGCAGTACTTC